This T cell receptor beta chain appears in the sequencing data of a study of a mutant IDH1 vaccine in newly diagnosed glioma. Germline CDR1 is SGHTA and CDR2 is FQGNSA. The CDR3 totals 18 residues. Germline trimming cut 5 bases from V and 5 bases from J; bases unmatched to any gene: 13. This clone came up a few times. Sequencing was performed with immunoSEQ multiplex PCR; in TCRdb, only in-frame clones are kept and a portion is missing. The table shows about 100,000 clones, with 80% occurring only once. Specified time point: baseline, week 1 (first vaccination visit). Treatment here: pre-vaccination baseline after standard-of-care therapy. Donors had new IDH1-mutant astrocytomas of WHO grade 3 or 4 (ATRX-lost).

The chain recombines TRBV7-2 with TRBJ2-3; 13 bases match TRBD2. The material was PBMCs, obtained from a glioma patient treated with radiotherapy, temozolomide or both. The clonotype was recovered from a man aged 40-55 years with glioma. DNA of the CDR3: TGTGCCAGCAGCCCTCGACTAGCGGGGGGACGCCCGGGAGATACGCAGTATTTT. This translates into CASSPRLAGGRPGDTQYF.